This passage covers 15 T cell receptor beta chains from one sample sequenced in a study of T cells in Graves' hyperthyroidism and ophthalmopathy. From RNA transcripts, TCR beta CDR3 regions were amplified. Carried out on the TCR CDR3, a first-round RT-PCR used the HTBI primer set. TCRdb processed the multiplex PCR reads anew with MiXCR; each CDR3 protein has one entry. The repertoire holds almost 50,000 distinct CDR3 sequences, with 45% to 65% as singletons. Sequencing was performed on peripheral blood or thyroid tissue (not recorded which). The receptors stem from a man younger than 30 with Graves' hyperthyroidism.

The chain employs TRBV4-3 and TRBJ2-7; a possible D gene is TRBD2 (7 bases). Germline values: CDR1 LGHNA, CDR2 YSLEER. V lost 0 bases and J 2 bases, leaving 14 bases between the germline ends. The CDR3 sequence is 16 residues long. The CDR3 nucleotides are TGCGCCAGCAGCCAAGATAGTGGGCGGGGGCCCTACGAGCAGTACTTC. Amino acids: CASSQDSGRGPYEQYF.

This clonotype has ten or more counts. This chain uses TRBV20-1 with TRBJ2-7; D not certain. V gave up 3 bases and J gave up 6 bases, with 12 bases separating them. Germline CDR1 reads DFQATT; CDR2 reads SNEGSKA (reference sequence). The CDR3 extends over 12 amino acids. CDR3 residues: CSASFNEFEQYF. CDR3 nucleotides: TGCAGTGCTAGTTTTAACGAATTCGAGCAGTACTTC.

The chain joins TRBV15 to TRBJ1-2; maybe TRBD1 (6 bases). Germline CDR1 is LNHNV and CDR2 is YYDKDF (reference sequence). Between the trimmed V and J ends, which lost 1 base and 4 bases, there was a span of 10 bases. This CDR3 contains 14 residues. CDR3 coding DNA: TGTGCCACCAGCAGAGGGGACACTCCCTATGGCTACACCTTC. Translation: CATSRGDTPYGYTF.

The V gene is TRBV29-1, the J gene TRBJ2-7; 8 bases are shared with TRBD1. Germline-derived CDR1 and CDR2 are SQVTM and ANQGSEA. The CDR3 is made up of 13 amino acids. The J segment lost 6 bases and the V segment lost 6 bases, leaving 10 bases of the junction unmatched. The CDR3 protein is CSVQGDVRGEQYF. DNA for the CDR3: TGCAGCGTACAGGGGGACGTCCGAGGCGAGCAGTACTTC.

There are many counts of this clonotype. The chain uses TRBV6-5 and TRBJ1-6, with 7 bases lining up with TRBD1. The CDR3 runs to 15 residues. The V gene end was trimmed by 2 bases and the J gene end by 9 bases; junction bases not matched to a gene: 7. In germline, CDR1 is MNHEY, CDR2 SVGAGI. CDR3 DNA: TGTGCCAGCAGTTACATTCGACAGGGCGGTTCACCCCTCCACTTT. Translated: CASSYIRQGGSPLHF.

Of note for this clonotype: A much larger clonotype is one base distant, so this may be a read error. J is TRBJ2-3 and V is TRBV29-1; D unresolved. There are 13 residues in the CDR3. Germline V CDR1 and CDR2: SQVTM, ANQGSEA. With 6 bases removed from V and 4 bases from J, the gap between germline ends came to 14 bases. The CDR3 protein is CSVSGHNADTQYF. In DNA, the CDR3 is TGCAGCGTATCCGGCCACAACGCAGATACGCAGTATTTT.

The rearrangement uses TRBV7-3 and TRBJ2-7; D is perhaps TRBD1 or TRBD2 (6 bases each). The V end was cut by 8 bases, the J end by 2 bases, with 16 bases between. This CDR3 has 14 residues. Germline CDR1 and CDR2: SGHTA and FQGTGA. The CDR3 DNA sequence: TGTGCCAGCTCCGAGGGGGGACCAACCTACGAGCAGTACTTC. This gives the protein CASSEGGPTYEQYF.

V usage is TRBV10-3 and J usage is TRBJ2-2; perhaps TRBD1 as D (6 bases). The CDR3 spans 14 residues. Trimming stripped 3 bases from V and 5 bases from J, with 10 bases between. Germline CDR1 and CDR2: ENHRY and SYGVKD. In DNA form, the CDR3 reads TGTGCCATCAGTGACCGGACAGCGACCGGGGAGCTGTTTTTT. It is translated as CAISDRTATGELFF.

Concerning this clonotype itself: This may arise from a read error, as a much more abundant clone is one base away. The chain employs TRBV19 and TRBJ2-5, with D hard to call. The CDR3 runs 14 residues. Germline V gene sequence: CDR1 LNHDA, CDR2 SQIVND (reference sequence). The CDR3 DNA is TGTGCCAGTAGTATGAGACGGTGCCAAGAGGCCCAGTACTTC. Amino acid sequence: CASSMRRCQEAQYF. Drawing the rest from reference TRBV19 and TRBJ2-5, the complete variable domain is DGGITQSPKYLFRKEGQNVTLSCEQNLNHDAMYWYRQDPGQGLRLIYYSQIVNDFQKGDIAEGYSVSREKKESFPLTVTSAQKNPTAFYLCASSMRRCQEAQYFGPGTRLLVL.

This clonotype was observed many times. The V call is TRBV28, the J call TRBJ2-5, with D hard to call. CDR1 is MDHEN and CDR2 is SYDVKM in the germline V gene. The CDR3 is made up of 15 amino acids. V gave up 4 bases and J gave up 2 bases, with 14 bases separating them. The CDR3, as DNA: TGTGCCAGCAGTTATGATTTCAGGAAACAAGAGACCCAGTACTTC. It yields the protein CASSYDFRKQETQYF.

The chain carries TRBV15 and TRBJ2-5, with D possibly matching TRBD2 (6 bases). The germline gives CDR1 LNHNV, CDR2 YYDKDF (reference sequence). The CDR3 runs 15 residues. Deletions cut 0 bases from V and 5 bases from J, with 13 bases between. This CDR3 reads CATSRDKSGGETQYF. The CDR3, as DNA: TGTGCCACCAGCAGAGATAAGTCCGGAGGGGAGACCCAGTACTTC.

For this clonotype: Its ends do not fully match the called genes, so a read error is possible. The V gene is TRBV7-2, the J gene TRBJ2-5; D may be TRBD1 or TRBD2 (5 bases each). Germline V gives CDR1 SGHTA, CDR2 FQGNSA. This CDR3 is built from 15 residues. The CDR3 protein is CASSQGRDRQEAQYF. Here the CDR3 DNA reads TGTGCCAGCAGCCAAGGTAGGGACCGGCAAGAGGCCCAGTACTTC. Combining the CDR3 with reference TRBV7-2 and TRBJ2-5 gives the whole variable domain GAGVSQSPSNKVTEKGKDVELRCDPISGHTALYWYRQSLGQGLEFLIYFQGNSAPDKSGLPSDRFSAERTGGSVSTLTIQRTQQEDSAVYLCASSQGRDRQEAQYFGPGTRLLVL.

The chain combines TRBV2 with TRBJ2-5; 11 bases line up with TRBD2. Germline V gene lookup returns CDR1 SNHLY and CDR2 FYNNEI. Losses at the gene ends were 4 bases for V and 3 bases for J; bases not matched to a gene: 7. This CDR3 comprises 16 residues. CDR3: CASSGSSGGIKETQYF. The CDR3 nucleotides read TGTGCCAGCAGTGGGTCTAGCGGGGGGATTAAAGAGACCCAGTACTTC.

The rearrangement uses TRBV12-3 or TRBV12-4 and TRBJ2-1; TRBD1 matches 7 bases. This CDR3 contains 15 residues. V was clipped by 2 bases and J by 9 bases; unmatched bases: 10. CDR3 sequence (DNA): TGTGCCAGCAGTTTACAGGCAGGGGGTATGGGTGAGCAGTTCTTC. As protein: CASSLQAGGMGEQFF.

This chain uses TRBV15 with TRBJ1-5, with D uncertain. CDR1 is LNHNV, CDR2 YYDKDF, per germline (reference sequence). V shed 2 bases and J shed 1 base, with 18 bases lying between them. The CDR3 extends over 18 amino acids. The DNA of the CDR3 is TGTGCCACCAGCAGAAGACTATTTTGGACCGCCAGCAATCAGCCCCAGCATTTT. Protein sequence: CATSRRLFWTASNQPQHF.